Following are 16 T cell receptor beta chains from one sample sequenced in a study of cytomegalovirus exposure and HLA in healthy donors. Clones were read by immunoSEQ multiplex PCR, and TCRdb kept only the in-frame ones, dropping some. The sample lists approximately 120,000 clones, approximately 91% seen once, with about 2.1% in the top ten. The specimen sequenced was PBMCs. The receptor set was obtained from a woman aged 18 to 35 in good health and CMV-seronegative.

V is TRBV11-2 and J is TRBJ2-1; 8 nucleotides agree with TRBD2. The length of the CDR3 is 16 residues. J was trimmed by 3 bases and V by 5 bases; bases with no gene match: 9. CDR1 and CDR2 (germline): SGHAT, FQNNGV. The CDR3 protein is CASSPRPGLVYNEQFF. CDR3 sequence (DNA): TGTGCCAGCAGCCCCCGCCCGGGACTAGTCTACAATGAGCAGTTCTTC.

The chain uses TRBV10-1 and TRBJ2-5; 7 bases agree with TRBD1. V dropped 8 bases and J dropped 5; count of bases not matched to a gene: 8. This CDR3 contains 13 residues. The germline CDR1 and CDR2 sequences are WNHNN and SYGVQD (reference sequence). CDR3 residues: CASPGDSTETQYF. The CDR3 bases are TGCGCCAGCCCCGGGGACAGCACCGAGACCCAGTACTTC.

In its sample, this clone was seen once. The chain recombines TRBV18 with TRBJ2-1, with D perhaps TRBD1 (6 bases). The germline V gene encodes CDR1 KGHSH and CDR2 LQKENI. Trimming removed 6 bases from V and 6 bases from J, with 9 bases in between. This CDR3 comprises 12 residues. The CDR3 here is CASSGAANEQFF. The CDR3 DNA sequence: TGTGCCAGCTCGGGGGCGGCCAATGAGCAGTTCTTC. The whole variable domain, filled in from reference TRBV18 and TRBJ2-1, reads NAGVMQNPRHLVRRRGQEARLRCSPMKGHSHVYWYRQLPEEGLKFMVYLQKENIIDESGMPKERFSAEFPKEGPSILRIQQVVRGDSAAYFCASSGAANEQFFGPGTRLTVL.

This chain links TRBV2 with TRBJ1-2; 10 bases line up with TRBD1. Trimming at V came to 4 bases and at J to 3 bases, leaving 14 bases not matched to a gene. The CDR3 extends over 18 amino acids. Germline assignment: CDR1 SNHLY and CDR2 FYNNEI. The CDR3 here is CASSVARTGTGVYYGYTF. In nucleotides, the CDR3 is TGTGCCAGCAGTGTAGCCCGGACCGGGACAGGGGTATACTATGGCTACACCTTC.

This clone appeared once. The rearrangement uses TRBV27 and TRBJ1-6; TRBD1 is a possible D gene (5 bases). This CDR3 is built from 14 residues. Germline CDR1 reads MNHEY; CDR2 reads SMNVEV (reference sequence). The V end lost 5 bases, the J end lost 9 bases, and 14 bases lay between the germline ends. The chain's CDR3 is CASSPTPGLSPLHF. CDR3 nucleotide sequence: TGTGCCAGCAGTCCAACACCGGGACTTTCACCCCTCCACTTT.

V gene TRBV15 combines with J gene TRBJ1-4; no firm D call. Germline V gene sequence: CDR1 LNHNV, CDR2 YYDKDF (reference sequence). V lost 0 bases and J lost 8, with 7 bases in between. The CDR3 is 13 residues long. The CDR3 coding sequence is TGTGCCACCAGCAGAGATAGGGAGGAAAAACTGTTTTTT. Its protein product is CATSRDREEKLFF.

The chain couples TRBV14 to TRBJ2-5; the match to TRBD2 covers 9 bases. Germline CDR1 SGHDN, CDR2 FVKESK. The V and J ends lost 8 bases and 3 bases, in that order; junction bases with no gene match: 4. This CDR3 is 13 amino acids long. This chain's CDR3 is CASRIAGEETQYF. The CDR3 DNA reads TGTGCCAGCCGGATAGCGGGGGAAGAGACCCAGTACTTC.

The rearrangement links TRBV28 to TRBJ1-2; D perhaps matches TRBD1 (6 bases). Germline CDR1 is MDHEN and CDR2 is SYDVKM. The CDR3 length is 14 residues. V was cut by 3 bases and J by 2 bases, with 10 bases left in between. Here the CDR3 reads CASSFSGANYGYTF. The CDR3 DNA is TGTGCCAGCAGTTTTTCAGGGGCGAACTATGGCTACACCTTC.

The chain has TRBV2 and TRBJ2-7; 14 nucleotides line up with TRBD2. From germline, CDR1 is SNHLY and CDR2 FYNNEI. This CDR3 region has 17 residues. J was trimmed by 2 bases and V by 6 bases; bases with no gene match: 9. In DNA form, the CDR3 reads TGTGCCAGCAGCGGAGGGACTAGCGGGGGCCTCACCTACGAGCAGTACTTC. Protein product: CASSGGTSGGLTYEQYF.

This chain uses TRBV7-2 with TRBJ2-2; TRBD2 matches at 8 bases. The V gene end was trimmed by 6 bases and the J gene end by 4 bases; junction bases not matched to a gene: 4. In germline, CDR1 is SGHTA, CDR2 FQGNSA. This CDR3 spans 14 amino acids. CDR3 in amino acids: CASRPGGVTGELFF. CDR3 DNA sequence: TGTGCCAGCAGACCGGGGGGGGTCACCGGGGAGCTGTTTTTT. Looking up the rest from reference TRBV7-2 and TRBJ2-2 gives the full variable domain: GAGVSQSPSNKVTEKGKDVELRCDPISGHTALYWYRQSLGQGLEFLIYFQGNSAPDKSGLPSDRFSAERTGGSVSTLTIQRTQQEDSAVYLCASRPGGVTGELFFGEGSRLTVL.

V gene TRBV28 combines with J gene TRBJ1-1; D may be TRBD1 (5 bases). The CDR3 runs to 12 residues. Trimming took 3 bases from V and 7 from J, leaving 9 bases between them. Germline CDR1 MDHEN, CDR2 SYDVKM. In nucleotides, the CDR3 is TGTGCCAGCAGTTTGGGGCGTTTTGAAGCTTTCTTT. It translates to CASSLGRFEAFF. The full variable domain, in which reference TRBV28 and TRBJ1-1 provide the parts outside the CDR3, is DVKVTQSSRYLVKRTGEKVFLECVQDMDHENMFWYRQDPGLGLRLIYFSYDVKMKEKGDIPEGYSVSREKKERFSLILESASTNQTSMYLCASSLGRFEAFFGQGTRLTVV.

The chain combines TRBV5-6 with TRBJ2-5; 16 bases map to TRBD2. Germline lookup yields CDR1 SGHDT and CDR2 YYEEEE. Losses at the gene ends were 5 bases for V and 5 bases for J; bases not matched to a gene: 9. CDR3 length: 17 residues. The DNA for the CDR3 is TGTGCCAGCAGTGCCGGGACTAGCGGGGGGGTTGGGGAGACCCAGTACTTC. It specifies CASSAGTSGGVGETQYF.

In this sample, this clone turned up a few times. The chain recombines TRBV6-4 with TRBJ1-1; 8 bases line up with TRBD1. Germline CDR1 reads MRHNA; CDR2 reads SNTAGT. This CDR3 has 15 amino acids. Trimming at V came to 6 bases and at J to 1 base, leaving 7 bases not matched to a gene. The CDR3: CASSLQGGGNTEAFF. The CDR3 DNA reads as TGTGCCAGCAGCCTACAGGGGGGAGGGAACACTGAAGCTTTCTTT.

The chain has TRBV5-6 and TRBJ2-7; D remains unclear. CDR1 and CDR2 from the germline V gene are SGHDT and YYEEEE. The CDR3 is made up of 11 amino acids. The V end lost 0 bases, the J end lost 6 bases, and 4 bases lay between the germline ends. CDR3 in amino acids: CASSLGREQYF. The DNA of the CDR3 is TGTGCCAGCAGCTTGGGTCGCGAGCAGTACTTC.

The chain couples TRBV27 to TRBJ1-5, with D perhaps matching TRBD1 (5 bases). The CDR3 length is 14 residues. Germline V gives CDR1 MNHEY, CDR2 SMNVEV (reference sequence). Trimming stripped 8 bases from V and 4 bases from J, with 15 bases between. This chain's CDR3 is CASGEDGGNQPQHF. CDR3 DNA sequence: TGTGCCAGCGGGGAGGACGGGGGGAATCAGCCCCAGCATTTT.

This chain uses TRBV5-4 with TRBJ2-7; 8 bases fit TRBD1. With V trimmed by 4 bases and J by 5 bases, 8 bases remained unmatched. Per germline, CDR1 SGHNT and CDR2 YYREEE (reference sequence). CDR3 size: 14 residues. The CDR3 is CASSTTGGTHEQYF. The CDR3 coding sequence is TGTGCCAGCAGCACTACAGGGGGAACGCACGAGCAGTACTTC.